Listed below are T cell receptor beta chains from one sample, sequenced in a study of blood T cell repertoires in COVID-19. The data were produced by immunoSEQ multiplex PCR, yet TCRdb's version contains in-frame clones alone and is incomplete. This sample carries 50,000 to 70,000 clones, 80% to 95% of them seen once, and the ten largest clones take about 9.1%. The material sequenced was peripheral blood. These receptors all stem from an elderly woman with active COVID-19. CDR3s include the opening cysteine and the closing phenylalanine or tryptophan. The D gene is left open where the match is weak. Clone size is shown for a subset of rows, as once, few, many or a class of expanded clone.

j_call: TRBJ2-7; v_call: TRBV25-1; d_call: TRBD1; clone_size: -; cdr3_nt: TGTGCCAGCAGTCCCTCCTCGAACAGGGGTGCCTACGAGCAGTACTTC; cdr3_aa: CASSPSSNRGAYEQYF
j_call: TRBJ2-7; v_call: TRBV2; d_call: TRBD2; clone_size: -; cdr3_nt: TGTGCCAGCAGCGTAGATTACGGGAGGAACGAGCAGTACTTC; cdr3_aa: CASSVDYGRNEQYF
j_call: TRBJ2-7; v_call: TRBV28; d_call: -; clone_size: -; cdr3_nt: TGTGCCAGCAGCTTGTACGGAGGTCCGGGCTCTTACGAGCAGTACTTC; cdr3_aa: CASSLYGGPGSYEQYF
j_call: TRBJ2-3; v_call: TRBV5-1; d_call: -; clone_size: -; cdr3_nt: TGCGCCAGCAGCTTGGGAGGGAGAGGCACAGATACGCAGTATTTT; cdr3_aa: CASSLGGRGTDTQYF
j_call: TRBJ2-1; v_call: TRBV19; d_call: -; clone_size: -; cdr3_nt: TGTGCCAGTAGTGGGAGCGGGTCAGTCGGTGAGCAGTTCTTC; cdr3_aa: CASSGSGSVGEQFF
j_call: TRBJ1-6; v_call: TRBV28; d_call: -; clone_size: -; cdr3_nt: TGTGCCAGCAGCCTCCAAGTATCGGGGAATAATTCACCCCTCCACTTT; cdr3_aa: CASSLQVSGNNSPLHF
j_call: TRBJ2-3; v_call: TRBV2; d_call: TRBD1; clone_size: -; cdr3_nt: TGTGCCAGCAGTGACCCGCAGGGGGCAGATACGCAGTATTTT; cdr3_aa: CASSDPQGADTQYF
j_call: TRBJ2-2; v_call: TRBV11-2; d_call: TRBD1; clone_size: -; cdr3_nt: TGTGCCAGCAGCTTCGGGACAGGGAAGGGGACCGGGGAGCTGTTTTTT; cdr3_aa: CASSFGTGKGTGELFF
j_call: TRBJ2-7; v_call: TRBV30; d_call: -; clone_size: once; cdr3_nt: TGTGCCTGGATACCAGGTCCCTCCTACGAGCAGTACTTC; cdr3_aa: CAWIPGPSYEQYF
j_call: TRBJ1-2; v_call: TRBV28; d_call: TRBD1; clone_size: -; cdr3_nt: TGTGCCAGCAGTTTCTCCCCACCGGGACAGGGGGCCTATGGCTACACCTTC; cdr3_aa: CASSFSPPGQGAYGYTF
j_call: TRBJ1-1; v_call: TRBV6-5; d_call: -; clone_size: -; cdr3_nt: TGTGCCAGCAGTTCGGCGGGCCCGAACACTGAAGCTTTCTTT; cdr3_aa: CASSSAGPNTEAFF
j_call: TRBJ2-5; v_call: TRBV5-1; d_call: TRBD2; clone_size: -; cdr3_nt: TGCGCCAGCAGCTTGGGGCCTAGCGGGGTAGGGACCCAGTACTTC; cdr3_aa: CASSLGPSGVGTQYF
j_call: TRBJ1-4; v_call: TRBV6-6; d_call: -; clone_size: -; cdr3_nt: TGTGCCAGCAGTTACTCCCCAGGGAGGGACGAAAAACTGTTTTTT; cdr3_aa: CASSYSPGRDEKLFF
j_call: TRBJ2-1; v_call: TRBV9; d_call: TRBD2; clone_size: -; cdr3_nt: TGTGCCAGCAGCGTTAGCGGGAGGGCCGGTCTCAATGAGCAGTTCTTC; cdr3_aa: CASSVSGRAGLNEQFF
j_call: TRBJ2-5; v_call: TRBV19; d_call: TRBD2; clone_size: -; cdr3_nt: TGTGCCAGTAGACCGATGGACGGGGGGGTAGAGACCCAGTACTTC; cdr3_aa: CASRPMDGGVETQYF
j_call: TRBJ1-5; v_call: TRBV6-5; d_call: -; clone_size: -; cdr3_nt: TGTGCCAGCAGTCAATCATGGACAAATCAGCCCCAGCATTTT; cdr3_aa: CASSQSWTNQPQHF
j_call: TRBJ2-5; v_call: TRBV19; d_call: -; clone_size: -; cdr3_nt: TGTGCCAGTAGTGCGCAAGAGACCCAGTACTTC; cdr3_aa: CASSAQETQYF
j_call: TRBJ2-1; v_call: TRBV19; d_call: -; clone_size: few; cdr3_nt: TGTGCCAGTAGTATAGAACCAGGGAGGTACAATGAGCAGTTCTTC; cdr3_aa: CASSIEPGRYNEQFF
j_call: TRBJ1-1; v_call: TRBV18; d_call: -; clone_size: -; cdr3_nt: TGTGCCACCCGGAGGGACCAGAACACTGAAGCTTTCTTT; cdr3_aa: CATRRDQNTEAFF
j_call: TRBJ2-2; v_call: TRBV4-1; d_call: TRBD2; clone_size: -; cdr3_nt: TGCGCCAGCAGCCAAGAGACTAGCGGTAACACCGGGGAGCTGTTTTTT; cdr3_aa: CASSQETSGNTGELFF
j_call: TRBJ2-3; v_call: TRBV5-1; d_call: -; clone_size: -; cdr3_nt: TGCGCCAGCACCCCGCGGGTCCAGTCTGGGACAGATACGCAGTATTTT; cdr3_aa: CASTPRVQSGTDTQYF
j_call: TRBJ2-3; v_call: TRBV18; d_call: TRBD2; clone_size: -; cdr3_nt: TGTGCCAGCTCAACAACGACTAGCGGGAACACAGATACGCAGTATTTT; cdr3_aa: CASSTTTSGNTDTQYF
j_call: TRBJ1-6; v_call: TRBV4-1; d_call: -; clone_size: few; cdr3_nt: TGCGCCAGCAGCCCCACCAGCTCCTATAATTCACCCCTCCACTTT; cdr3_aa: CASSPTSSYNSPLHF
j_call: TRBJ2-5; v_call: TRBV6-5; d_call: -; clone_size: -; cdr3_nt: TGTGCCAGCAGACGAACAACGTCGGAGCAAGAGACCCAGTACTTC; cdr3_aa: CASRRTTSEQETQYF
j_call: TRBJ2-1; v_call: TRBV5-1; d_call: -; clone_size: once; cdr3_nt: TGCGCCAGCAGCCCCAGGCTCTCCCAGGGAAATGAGCAGTTCTTC; cdr3_aa: CASSPRLSQGNEQFF
j_call: TRBJ2-3; v_call: TRBV2; d_call: -; clone_size: -; cdr3_nt: TGTGCAGGAAGGGGGAGATTCGCAGATACGCAGTATTTT; cdr3_aa: CAGRGRFADTQYF
j_call: TRBJ2-2; v_call: TRBV19; d_call: -; clone_size: -; cdr3_nt: TGTGCCAGTACCCGAGTGGCTAGCGTGAACACCGGGGAGCTGTTTTTT; cdr3_aa: CASTRVASVNTGELFF
j_call: TRBJ1-4; v_call: TRBV18; d_call: -; clone_size: -; cdr3_nt: TGTGCCAGCTCCCTGACAATAACTAATGAAAAACTGTTTTTT; cdr3_aa: CASSLTITNEKLFF